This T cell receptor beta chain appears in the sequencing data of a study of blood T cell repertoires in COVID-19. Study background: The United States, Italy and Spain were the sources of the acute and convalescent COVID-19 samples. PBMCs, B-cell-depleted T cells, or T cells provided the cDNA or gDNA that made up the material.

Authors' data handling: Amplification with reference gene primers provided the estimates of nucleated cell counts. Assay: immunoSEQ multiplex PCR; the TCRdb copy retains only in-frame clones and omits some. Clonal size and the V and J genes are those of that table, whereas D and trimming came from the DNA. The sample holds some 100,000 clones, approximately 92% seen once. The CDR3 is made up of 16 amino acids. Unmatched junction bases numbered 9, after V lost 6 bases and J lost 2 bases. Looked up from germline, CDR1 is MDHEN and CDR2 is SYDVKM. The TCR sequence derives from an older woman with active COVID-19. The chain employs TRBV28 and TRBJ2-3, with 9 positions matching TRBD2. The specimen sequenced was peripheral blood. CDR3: CASSHPRLAVTDTQYF. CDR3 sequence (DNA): TGTGCCAGCAGCCATCCTCGACTAGCGGTCACAGATACGCAGTATTTT.